Below, 2 T cell receptor beta chains from the same sample are listed, as sequenced in a study of CD8+ T cells in alopecia areata. Sequencing templates came from extracted RNA that was reverse transcribed into cDNA. Some clones are missing from TCRdb's copy, which holds only in-frame ones; the method was immunoSEQ multiplex PCR. The repertoire includes approximately 89,000 clones, 35% to 50% of them detected once, and approximately 0.79% sits in the top ten. The specimen sequenced was CD4+ T cells sorted from blood. These receptor sequences come from a human donor with alopecia areata.

This clone was counted between two and nine times. The chain links TRBV7-2 to TRBJ2-3, with 7 positions matching TRBD2. This CDR3 is built from 16 residues. Germline lookup yields CDR1 SGHTA and CDR2 FQGNSA. With 5 bases clipped from V and 4 bases from J, the junction kept 12 bases outside the gene matches. The CDR3 loop is CASSPLVGRASDTQYF. CDR3 bases: TGTGCCAGCAGCCCCCTTGTTGGGAGGGCCTCAGATACGCAGTATTTT.

This clone was seen more than once but under ten times. The CDR3 sequence: CSALGAHEAFF. CDR3 sequence (DNA): TGCAGTGCGCTGGGGGCCCATGAAGCTTTCTTT. V usage is TRBV20-1 and J usage is TRBJ1-1, with a possible D match to TRBD1 (6 bases). V was pared by 6 bases and J by 7 bases, with 12 bases between. Per the germline V gene, CDR1 is DFQATT and CDR2 is SNEGSKA (reference sequence). The CDR3 loop spans 11 amino acids.